This T cell receptor beta chain was obtained from a study of blood T cell repertoires in COVID-19. Study summary: Whether acute or convalescent, the COVID-19 samples came from the United States, Italy and Spain.

Germline-derived CDR1 and CDR2 are SGHRS and YFSETQ. The CDR3 loop spans 15 amino acids. The J segment lost 5 bases and the V segment lost 2 bases, leaving 7 bases of the junction unmatched. Seattle patients were enrolled while actively infected and followed longitudinally. Original methodology: The authors estimated nucleated cell counts from reference gene primer amplification. The repertoire was sequenced with immunoSEQ multiplex PCR; TCRdb's copy has only in-frame clones and lacks some. That table is the source of V, J and clone size, and D and trimming were worked out from the DNA. The sample records some 60,000 clones, about three quarters being singletons.

This clonotype originated in a man aged 25 to 40 with COVID-19, enrolled during active disease. The sample taken for sequencing was peripheral blood. The chain uses TRBV5-1 and TRBJ2-1; 7 bases agree with TRBD1. CDR3 loop: CASSLIPGQHNEQFF. The CDR3 DNA follows: TGCGCCAGCAGCTTAATACCGGGACAGCACAATGAGCAGTTCTTC.